This TCR beta chain comes out of a study of T-cell memory formation after mild COVID-19. Whole-study findings and limits: Mainly in CM and EM were contracting CD4+ clones; CD8+ were in EMRA.

This clonotype was counted between two and nine times. Its cognate antigen is unknown. The TCR alpha and TCR beta cDNA libraries, bearing sample barcodes and UMIs, were generated by 5'RACE using constant-segment primers. One entry per CDR3 protein results from TCRdb running MiXCR on the 5' RACE reads. This sample has around 310,000 distinct CDR3 sequences; roughly 15% occur once, and the top ten carry under 25%. This CDR3 has 11 residues. Germline V lookup: CDR1 MNHEY, CDR2 SVGEGT. The V end lost 7 bases, the J end lost 6 bases, and 7 bases lay between the germline ends. Source material: PBMCs or a T cell subset sorted from them (not recorded which). The source is a man younger than 30 who had mild COVID-19 (a few samples of this study predate the infection). Cell type and time point are not known. The chain uses TRBV6-2 or TRBV6-3 and TRBJ2-1; D is unresolved. Here the CDR3 reads CASMVGNEQFF. The DNA for the CDR3 is TGTGCCAGCATGGTTGGCAATGAGCAGTTCTTC.